The entry that follows covers one T cell receptor (beta chain) sequence. This specimen comes from a study of control samples from healthy donors and cancer patients. Trimming left V 4 bases short and J 4 bases short, with 13 bases between. CDR1 is MDHEN and CDR2 is SYDVKM in the germline V gene. The CDR3 has 15 residues. Some clones are missing from TCRdb's copy, which holds only in-frame ones; the method was immunoSEQ multiplex PCR. Of about 250,000 clones in the sample, over 70% were seen once. The chain joins TRBV28 to TRBJ2-2; D is unresolved. The TCR sequence derives from an older woman with lung cancer. Sequencing used PBMCs. CDR3 DNA: TGTGCCAGCAGTTCCCCCTCGGACGGCACCGGGGAGCTGTTTTTT. Its protein is CASSSPSDGTGELFF.